Shown below are 14 T cell receptor beta chains from a single sample sequenced in a study of blood T cell repertoires in COVID-19. Some clones are missing from TCRdb's copy, which holds only in-frame ones; the method was immunoSEQ multiplex PCR. The table records 40,000 or so clones, 80% to 90% of them present only once. Sequencing was carried out using peripheral blood. Receptors were obtained from a man aged 30 to 39 with active or convalescent COVID-19.

This clone was observed a single time. Mismatch with germline at one junction end may stem from a read error. The chain uses TRBV20-1 and TRBJ1-4; possibly TRBD1 for D (6 bases). The germline V gene has CDR1 DFQATT and CDR2 SNEGSKA (reference sequence). There are 11 residues in the CDR3. The CDR3: CSAPRQVGGIF. In DNA, the CDR3 is TGCAGTGCGCCTAGACAGGTGGGGGGGATTTTT.

J is TRBJ1-2 and V is TRBV3-1 (or the pseudogene TRBV3-2); maybe TRBD1 (5 bases). CDR3 length equals 13 residues. V shed 0 bases and J shed 8 bases, with 10 bases lying between them. CDR1 is LGHDT and CDR2 is YNNKEL in the germline V gene (reference sequence). CDR3 in amino acids: CASSQDSRGGYTF. CDR3 sequence (DNA): TGTGCCAGCAGCCAAGATTCACGGGGGGGCTACACCTTC.

The chain has TRBV7-9 and TRBJ2-1; 8 bases are a match to TRBD2. After removal of 1 base from V and 9 bases from J, the junction contained 8 bases not matched to a gene. The CDR3 runs 15 residues. Germline CDR1 reads SEHNR; CDR2 reads FQNEAQ (reference sequence). The CDR3 DNA follows: TGTGCCAGCAGCTTAGTCAGCGGGAGAGTAGGTGAGCAGTTCTTC. This translates into CASSLVSGRVGEQFF. Drawing the rest from reference TRBV7-9 and TRBJ2-1, the complete variable domain is DTGVSQNPRHKITKRGQNVTFRCDPISEHNRLYWYRQTLGQGPEFLTYFQNEAQLEKSRLLSDRFSAERPKGSFSTLEIQRTEQGDSAMYLCASSLVSGRVGEQFFGPGTRLTVL.

The chain recombines TRBV11-2 with TRBJ1-2, with D uncertain. Germline V gene lookup returns CDR1 SGHAT and CDR2 FQNNGV. The V gene lost 4 bases and the J gene lost 8 bases, with 14 bases spanning the gap. This CDR3 region has 13 residues. The CDR3 region has the DNA TGTGCCAGCAGCTCTCGGGTCGGGGTCGGCTACACCTTC. Encoded protein: CASSSRVGVGYTF.

The V gene is TRBV4-3, the J gene TRBJ2-1; a possible D gene is TRBD1 (6 bases). Deletions cut 4 bases from V and 4 bases from J, with 20 bases between. Germline V lookup: CDR1 LGHNA, CDR2 YSLEER. The CDR3 totals 17 residues. In DNA form, the CDR3 reads TGCGCCAGCAGCCCATATAATCAGGGGTTGCGGTACAATGAGCAGTTCTTC. Translating gives CASSPYNQGLRYNEQFF.

The V gene is TRBV19, the J gene TRBJ1-2; 9 bases match TRBD1. CDR1 is LNHDA and CDR2 is SQIVND in the germline V gene (reference sequence). The junction had 10 bases not matched to a gene; V was cut back by 3 bases and J by 8 bases. This CDR3 is built from 15 residues. The CDR3 nucleotides are TGTGCCAGTAGTATTTACGGACAGGGGCTGGGCGGCTACACCTTC. It encodes CASSIYGQGLGGYTF.

This rearrangement joins TRBV7-2 to TRBJ2-2; 10 bases are a match to TRBD1. Per germline, CDR1 SGHTA and CDR2 FQGNSA. The V segment lost 5 bases and the J segment 4 bases; nucleotides outside the gene matches: 7. This CDR3 contains 16 residues. CDR3 sequence (DNA): TGTGCCAGCAGCGCAACCGGGACAGGGGTCACCGGGGAGCTGTTTTTT. This sequence encodes CASSATGTGVTGELFF.

This chain joins TRBV7-6 and TRBJ2-1, with 7 bases fitting TRBD2. V was clipped by 5 bases and J by 0 bases; unmatched bases: 7. Germline CDR1 is SGHVS and CDR2 is FNYEAQ. This CDR3 contains 16 residues. The CDR3 sequence: CASSRQPSGSYNEQFF. CDR3 in DNA: TGTGCCAGCAGCCGCCAACCTAGCGGCTCCTACAATGAGCAGTTCTTC.

The chain combines TRBV11-3 with TRBJ2-3; D unclear. Trimming removed 4 bases from V and 4 bases from J, with 12 bases in between. The CDR3 has 14 residues. Germline assignment: CDR1 SGHNT and CDR2 YENEEA. CDR3 amino acids: CASSSRRSADTQYF. In nucleotides, the CDR3 is TGTGCCAGCAGCTCCCGGAGATCCGCAGATACGCAGTATTTT.

V usage is TRBV19 and J usage is TRBJ2-3; D unclear. The CDR3 contains 11 residues. Germline V CDR1 and CDR2: LNHDA, SQIVND (reference sequence). Trimming shortened V by 6 bases and J by 6 bases, and 7 bases separated the two germline ends. CDR3 in amino acids: CASRSLDTQYF. The CDR3 bases are TGTGCCAGTAGGTCGTTGGATACGCAGTATTTT.

The genes are TRBV2 and TRBJ2-1; 8 nucleotides match TRBD1. This CDR3 has 14 residues. J lost 5 bases, V lost 6 bases, and 6 bases had no gene match. CDR1 and CDR2 from the germline V gene are SNHLY and FYNNEI. The DNA of the CDR3 is TGTGCCAGCAGAGGACAGGGTCGGCACAATGAGCAGTTCTTC. Translating gives CASRGQGRHNEQFF. Supplemented by reference TRBV2 and TRBJ2-1, the full variable domain reads EPEVTQTPSHQVTQMGQEVILRCVPISNHLYFYWYRQILGQKVEFLVSFYNNEISEKSEIFDDQFSVERPDGSNFTLKIRSTKLEDSAMYFCASRGQGRHNEQFFGPGTRLTVL.

V and J are TRBV5-4 and TRBJ2-2, with 7 positions matching TRBD2. Germline assignment: CDR1 SGHNT and CDR2 YYREEE (reference sequence). This CDR3 has 15 residues. V was clipped by 1 base and J by 0 bases; unmatched bases: 0. The CDR3 bases are TGTGCCAGCAGCTTGCGGGGGGCGAACACCGGGGAGCTGTTTTTT. Translating gives CASSLRGANTGELFF.

The chain uses TRBV11-2 and TRBJ1-1, with D tentatively TRBD1 (5 bases). V shed 0 bases and J shed 7 bases, with 15 bases lying between them. Germline CDR1 SGHAT, CDR2 FQNNGV. The CDR3 is made up of 15 amino acids. The CDR3 DNA is TGTGCCAGCAGCTTAGATCTATCAGGGCCCTTTGAAGCTTTCTTT. Translating gives CASSLDLSGPFEAFF.

V and J are TRBV6-5 and TRBJ2-6, with D hard to call. CDR1 and CDR2 from the germline V gene are MNHEY and SVGAGI. The length of the CDR3 is 15 residues. Trimming pared 2 bases from V and 4 bases from J, leaving 9 bases between. The CDR3 DNA reads as TGTGCCAGCAGTTACATCTCTACCGGGGCCAACGTCCTGACTTTC. Translating it yields CASSYISTGANVLTF.